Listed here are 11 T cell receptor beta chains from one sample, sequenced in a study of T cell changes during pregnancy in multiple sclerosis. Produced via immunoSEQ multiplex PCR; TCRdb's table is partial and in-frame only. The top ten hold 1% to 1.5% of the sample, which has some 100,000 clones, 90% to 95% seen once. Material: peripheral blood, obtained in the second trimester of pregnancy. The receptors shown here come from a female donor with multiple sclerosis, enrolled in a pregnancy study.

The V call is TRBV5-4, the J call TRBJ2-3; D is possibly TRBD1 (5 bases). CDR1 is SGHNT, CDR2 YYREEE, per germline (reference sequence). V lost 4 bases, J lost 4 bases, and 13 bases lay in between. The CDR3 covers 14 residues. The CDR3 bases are TGTGCCAGCAGCCCTCCTTGGGGCTCAGATACGCAGTATTTT. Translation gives CASSPPWGSDTQYF. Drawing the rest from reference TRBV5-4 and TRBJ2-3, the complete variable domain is ETGVTQSPTHLIKTRGQQVTLRCSSQSGHNTVSWYQQALGQGPQFIFQYYREEENGRGNFPPRFSGLQFPNYSSELNVNALELDDSALYLCASSPPWGSDTQYFGPGTRLTVL.

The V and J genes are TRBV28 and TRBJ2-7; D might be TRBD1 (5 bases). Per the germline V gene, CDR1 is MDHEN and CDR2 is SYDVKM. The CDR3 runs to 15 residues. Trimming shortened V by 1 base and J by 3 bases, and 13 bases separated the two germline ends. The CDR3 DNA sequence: TGTGCCAGCAGTTTATTTAGACAGTTGGACTACGAGCAGTACTTC. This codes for CASSLFRQLDYEQYF.

The CDR3 protein is CASSNGAGVPDTQYF. The CDR3 region has the DNA TGTGCCAGTAGTAACGGAGCCGGCGTTCCAGATACGCAGTATTTT. The chain uses TRBV19 and TRBJ2-3; D is unclear. This CDR3 comprises 15 residues. CDR1 LNHDA and CDR2 SQIVND come from the germline V gene (reference sequence). Trimming shortened V by 4 bases and J by 4 bases, and 15 bases separated the two germline ends.

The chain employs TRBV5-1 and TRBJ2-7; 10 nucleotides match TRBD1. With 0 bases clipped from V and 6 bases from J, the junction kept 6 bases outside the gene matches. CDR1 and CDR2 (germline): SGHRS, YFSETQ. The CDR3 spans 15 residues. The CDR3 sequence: CASSLVGTGVGEQYF. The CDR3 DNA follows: TGCGCCAGCAGCTTGGTCGGGACAGGGGTGGGCGAGCAGTACTTC.

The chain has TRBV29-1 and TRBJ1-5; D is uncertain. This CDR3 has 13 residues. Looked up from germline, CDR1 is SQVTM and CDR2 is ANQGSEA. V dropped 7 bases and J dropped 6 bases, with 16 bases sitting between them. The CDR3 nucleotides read TGCAGCGGGAGGGTGGGCCTGGGTCAGCCCCAGCATTTT. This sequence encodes CSGRVGLGQPQHF.

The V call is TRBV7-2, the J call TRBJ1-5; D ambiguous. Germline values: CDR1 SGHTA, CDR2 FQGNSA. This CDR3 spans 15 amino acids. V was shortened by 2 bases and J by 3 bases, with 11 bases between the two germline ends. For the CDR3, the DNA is TGTGCCAGCAGCTTACGATCCCAGTCCAATCAGCCCCAGCATTTT. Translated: CASSLRSQSNQPQHF.

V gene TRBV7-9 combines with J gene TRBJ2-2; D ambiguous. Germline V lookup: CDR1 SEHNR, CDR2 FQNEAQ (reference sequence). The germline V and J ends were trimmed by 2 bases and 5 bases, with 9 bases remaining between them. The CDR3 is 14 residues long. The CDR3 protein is CASSLLPRTGELFF. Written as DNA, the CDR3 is TGTGCCAGCAGCTTACTTCCTCGGACCGGGGAGCTGTTTTTT.

CDR3 in amino acids: CASSRSTGVWAEKLFF. The CDR3 region has the DNA TGTGCCAGCAGCAGATCTACAGGGGTTTGGGCTGAAAAACTGTTTTTT. This chain links TRBV11-1 with TRBJ1-4; 7 nucleotides match TRBD1. Per germline, CDR1 SGHAT and CDR2 FQDESV (reference sequence). The CDR3 has 16 residues. The J segment lost 7 bases and the V segment lost 5 bases, leaving 13 bases of the junction unmatched.

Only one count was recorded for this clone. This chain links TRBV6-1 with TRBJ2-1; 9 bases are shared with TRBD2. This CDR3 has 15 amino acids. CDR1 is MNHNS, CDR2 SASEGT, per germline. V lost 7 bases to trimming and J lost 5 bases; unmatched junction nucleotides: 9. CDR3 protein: CASMMTSGSNNEQFF. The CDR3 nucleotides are TGTGCCAGCATGATGACTAGCGGCTCTAACAATGAGCAGTTCTTC.

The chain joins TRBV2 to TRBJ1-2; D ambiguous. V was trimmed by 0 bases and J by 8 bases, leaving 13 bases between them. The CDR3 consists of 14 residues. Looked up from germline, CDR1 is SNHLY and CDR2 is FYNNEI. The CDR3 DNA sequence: TGTGCCAGCAGTGAAGCGCAACTACCTGGAGGCTACACCTTC. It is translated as CASSEAQLPGGYTF.

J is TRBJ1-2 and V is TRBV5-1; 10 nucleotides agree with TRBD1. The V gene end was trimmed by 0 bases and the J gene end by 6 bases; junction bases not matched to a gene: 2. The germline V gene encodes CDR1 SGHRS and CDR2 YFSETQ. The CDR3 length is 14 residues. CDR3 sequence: CASSLVGTGDGYTF. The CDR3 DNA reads TGCGCCAGCAGCTTGGTTGGGACAGGGGATGGCTACACCTTC. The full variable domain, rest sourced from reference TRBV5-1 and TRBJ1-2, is KAGVTQTPRYLIKTRGQQVTLSCSPISGHRSVSWYQQTPGQGLQFLFEYFSETQRNKGNFPGRFSGRQFSNSRSEMNVSTLELGDSALYLCASSLVGTGDGYTFGSGTRLTVV.